The sequence of this T cell receptor (beta chain) was determined in a study of shared clonotypes between healthy human individuals. Findings of the study overall: Among non-shared clonotypes, generation probabilities were lower than among those shared by all four donors. Limited genetic and exposure-history diversity came from having few donors.

With 1 base removed from V and 2 bases from J, the gap between germline ends came to 9 bases. The CDR3 extends over 15 amino acids. Germline CDR1 is SGHTA and CDR2 is FQGNSA. As for this clone: Its target is not known.

TCRdb's copy holds only in-frame clones and misses some; the assay was immunoSEQ multiplex PCR. The sample gives around 2.5 million clones, 93% of which show up once; around 0.37% is in the top ten. V is TRBV7-2 and J is TRBJ2-1; D perhaps matches TRBD1 (5 bases). The receptor's source is a young man in good health. Some clones in this sample may be carry-over from other donors' samples. Sequencing was performed on naive CD4+ T cells from PBMCs. Subset here: CD45RA+ positively selected. The CDR3 DNA sequence: TGTGCCAGCAGCTTAGAGGGGTTCCCCTACAATGAGCAGTTCTTC. Protein product: CASSLEGFPYNEQFF.